What follows are 14 T cell receptor beta chains derived from one specimen sequenced in a study of neurological immune-mediated disorders. The time point was: longitudinal time-point 3. From the 5' RACE reads, TCRdb called clonotypes with MiXCR, one entry per CDR3 protein. The sample has approximately 45,000 distinct CDR3 sequences, approximately 13% seen once. Sequences were obtained from PBMCs. Every receptor here comes from a man aged 25 to 40 in good health.

The table lists this clonotype with many counts. This chain uses TRBV29-1 with TRBJ1-5; the match to TRBD1 covers 10 bases. CDR1 and CDR2 from the germline V gene are SQVTM and ANQGSEA. Losses at the gene ends were 4 bases for V and 1 base for J; bases not matched to a gene: 7. The CDR3 is made up of 16 amino acids. The CDR3 sequence: CSVGQGARGSNQPQHF. DNA of the CDR3: TGCAGCGTTGGACAGGGGGCAAGAGGGAGCAATCAGCCCCAGCATTTT.

This clonotype occurred many times. The chain is built from TRBV20-1 and TRBJ2-5; a weak D match, TRBD2 (6 bases). Between the trimmed V and J ends, which lost 3 bases and 4 bases, there was a span of 27 bases. The germline V gene has CDR1 DFQATT and CDR2 SNEGSKA (reference sequence). CDR3 length: 18 amino acids. The DNA for the CDR3 is TGCAGTGCTAGGGGAGGAGGGGTCCGCTCTACATCGGGAGAGACCCAGTACTTC. Residues: CSARGGGVRSTSGETQYF.

This clonotype was seen repeatedly, ten times or more. The J gene is TRBJ1-5, the V gene TRBV14; D remains ambiguous. V was clipped by 1 base and J by 1 base, with 2 bases between them. The CDR3 totals 13 residues. Germline assignment: CDR1 SGHDN and CDR2 FVKESK. The CDR3 sequence is CASSQASNQPQHF. CDR3 bases: TGTGCCAGCAGCCAAGCCAGCAATCAGCCCCAGCATTTT.

With regard to this clonotype: The conserved closing phenylalanine or tryptophan is absent in this CDR3, likely reflecting a read error. The V gene is TRBV5-1, the J gene TRBJ2-1; D assignment may be TRBD1 or TRBD2 (5 bases each). Per the germline V gene, CDR1 is SGHRS and CDR2 is YFSETQ. V was clipped by 3 bases and J by 4 bases, with 11 bases between them. The CDR3 covers 14 residues. The CDR3 DNA is TGCGCCAGCAGCTACGGGACGGAATACAATGAGCAGTTCTTA. Its protein product is CASSYGTEYNEQFL.

By sample share, this clonotype is medium-sized. The chain joins TRBV7-8 to TRBJ2-1; tentatively, D is TRBD1 (6 bases). With 1 base removed from V and 6 bases from J, the gap between germline ends came to 10 bases. The CDR3 totals 14 residues. Germline loops: CDR1 SGHVS, CDR2 FQNEAQ. CDR3 in amino acids: CASSLGGRGNEQFF. CDR3 DNA: TGTGCCAGCAGCTTAGGGGGCAGGGGCAATGAGCAGTTCTTC. Full variable domain (missing parts from reference TRBV7-8 and TRBJ2-1): GAGVSQSPRYKVAKRGQDVALRCDPISGHVSLFWYQQALGQGPEFLTYFQNEAQLDKSGLPSDRFFAERPEGSVSTLKIQRTQQEDSAVYLCASSLGGRGNEQFFGPGTRLTVL.

In this sample, this clonotype turned up many times. The chain recombines TRBV29-1 with TRBJ2-5; possibly TRBD2 for D (5 bases). The CDR3 runs 12 residues. The V end lost 4 bases, the J end lost 5 bases, and 11 bases lay between the germline ends. CDR1 is SQVTM and CDR2 is ANQGSEA in the germline V gene. CDR3 nucleotides: TGCAGCGTTGGGCAGGCGGGTGAGACCCAGTACTTC. This gives the protein CSVGQAGETQYF.

This clonotype showed up many times. This chain joins TRBV5-1 and TRBJ2-5; 7 bases agree with TRBD2. The CDR3 has 13 residues. The trim removed 5 bases at V and 6 bases at J, leaving 7 bases unmatched. CDR1 is SGHRS and CDR2 is YFSETQ in the germline V gene. The CDR3 loop is CASRPGGSQTQYF. For the CDR3, the DNA is TGCGCCAGCAGACCCGGGGGGTCTCAGACCCAGTACTTC.

This clonotype was counted ten times or more. The chain employs TRBV6-5 and TRBJ1-5; possible D gene TRBD1, 5 bases. CDR1 MNHEY and CDR2 SVGAGI come from the germline V gene. There are 16 residues in the CDR3. The V end was cut by 6 bases, the J end by 2 bases, with 17 bases between. The chain's CDR3 is CASSLYAGSGNQPQHF. The CDR3 bases are TGTGCCAGCAGCCTTTACGCAGGGAGTGGCAATCAGCCCCAGCATTTT.

J is TRBJ1-5 and V is TRBV12-3 or TRBV12-4; tentatively, D is TRBD1 (5 bases). The CDR3 loop spans 16 amino acids. V dropped 7 bases and J dropped 2 bases, with 18 bases sitting between them. CDR3 DNA sequence: TGTGCCAGCATTCTCGGGACGTCGGGGGGCAATCAGCCCCAGCATTTT. As protein: CASILGTSGGNQPQHF.

The J gene is TRBJ2-1, the V gene TRBV3-1; tentative D call: TRBD2 (6 bases). Germline V lookup: CDR1 LGHDT, CDR2 YNNKEL (reference sequence). This CDR3 has 15 residues. Trimming removed 1 base at V and 9 bases at J, with 16 bases between. The chain's CDR3 is CASSQVLAAGAEQFF. CDR3 in DNA: TGTGCCAGCAGCCAAGTACTAGCTGCCGGTGCTGAGCAGTTCTTC.

This clonotype was seen ten or more times. This sequence joins TRBV12-3 or TRBV12-4 and TRBJ1-5; the D gene is possibly TRBD1 (5 bases). Trimming left V 4 bases short and J 2 bases short, with 12 bases between. This CDR3 region has 15 residues. CDR3 sequence reads: CASSSSGGRNQPQHF. The CDR3, as DNA: TGTGCCAGCAGTTCCTCCGGGGGACGCAATCAGCCCCAGCATTTT.

This clonotype has at least ten counts. V usage is TRBV7-8 and J usage is TRBJ2-3, with D uncertain. V dropped 5 bases and J dropped 5 bases, with 5 bases sitting between them. Germline V gives CDR1 SGHVS, CDR2 FQNEAQ. The CDR3 totals 11 residues. CDR3 DNA: TGTGCCAGCAGCCCACTAGATACGCAGTATTTT. Translating it yields CASSPLDTQYF. Together with reference TRBV7-8 and TRBJ2-3, the CDR3 gives the full variable domain: GAGVSQSPRYKVAKRGQDVALRCDPISGHVSLFWYQQALGQGPEFLTYFQNEAQLDKSGLPSDRFFAERPEGSVSTLKIQRTQQEDSAVYLCASSPLDTQYFGPGTRLTVL.

Note on this clonotype: Sequence at one end of the junction differs from germline and may be a read error. The rearrangement joins TRBV14 to TRBJ2-2; D ambiguous. Germline V lookup: CDR1 SGHDN, CDR2 FVKESK. The CDR3 sequence is 14 residues long. CDR3 protein: CASSQESLTGQLFF. As DNA, the CDR3 is TGTGCCAGCAGCCAAGAGTCATTGACCGGGCAGCTGTTTTTT.

The chain combines TRBV20-1 with TRBJ2-1; 7 positions match TRBD2. The CDR3 consists of 10 residues. Germline loops: CDR1 DFQATT, CDR2 SNEGSKA (reference sequence). The CDR3 nucleotides read TGCAGCGGGGGGTTGGATGAGCAGTTCTTC. This codes for CSGGLDEQFF.